This T cell receptor beta chain came from a study of T-cell memory formation after mild COVID-19. Study observations and caveats: Shrinking CD4+ clones resided mostly in CM and EM, and CD8+ ones in EMRA. Pre-infection memory showed some responding clones, and this suggested that cross-reactive memory joined.

It was 5'RACE with constant-segment primers that produced the TCR alpha and TCR beta cDNA libraries, which carried sample barcodes and UMIs. TCRdb passed the 5' RACE reads through MiXCR, listing each CDR3 protein once. Altogether about 250,000 distinct CDR3 sequences are present, 15% to 17% being singletons, with the ten largest covering about 2%. The CDR3 runs 13 residues. CDR1 is SGHRS, CDR2 YFSETQ, per germline. Trimming cost V 4 bases and J 2 bases, with 8 bases left between them. As concerns this clonotype: Antigen unknown.

Sequenced: PBMCs or a T cell subset sorted from them (not recorded which). This TCR was recovered from an adult woman who had mild COVID-19 (a few samples of this study predate the infection). Cell type and time point are not known. The gene calls are TRBV5-1 and TRBJ2-3; D unresolved. The chain's CDR3 is CASSRAATDTQYF. The CDR3 DNA is TGCGCCAGCAGCCGGGCCGCCACAGATACGCAGTATTTT.